This entry lists 32 T cell receptor beta chains sequenced from one sample in a study of shared clonotypes between healthy human individuals. TCRdb's table, derived via immunoSEQ multiplex PCR, lists solely in-frame clones and lacks some. The repertoire holds around 1,900,000 clones, over 85% seen once, with more than 1.5% in the top ten. Naive CD8 cells lacked CD45RO, underwent positive selection for CCR7 and left out terminally differentiated effector memory CD45RA+ cells. Material: naive CD8+ T cells from PBMCs. Receptors were obtained from a man younger than 35 in good health. Some clones in this sample may be carry-over from other donors' samples.

This sequence joins TRBV27 and TRBJ2-7; unclear D gene. Trimming shortened V by 6 bases and J by 2 bases, and 11 bases separated the two germline ends. The CDR3 spans 13 residues. Looked up from germline, CDR1 is MNHEY and CDR2 is SMNVEV (reference sequence). The CDR3 reads CASSRLMAYEQYF. CDR3 nucleotide sequence: TGTGCCAGCAGCCGTCTAATGGCCTACGAGCAGTACTTC.

V usage is TRBV6-5 and J usage is TRBJ1-5; D is undetermined. V was cut by 7 bases and J by 6 bases, with 13 bases left in between. Germline loops: CDR1 MNHEY, CDR2 SVGAGI. The CDR3 contains 13 residues. CDR3 sequence (DNA): TGTGCCAGCACCCCGGGGAGGAGTCAGCCCCAGCATTTT. Protein product: CASTPGRSQPQHF.

The chain is built from TRBV4-1 and TRBJ1-5; D may be TRBD1 (6 bases). V was clipped by 5 bases and J by 1 base, with 12 bases between them. This CDR3 has 15 residues. The germline CDR1 and CDR2 sequences are MGHRA and YSYEKL. CDR3 nucleotide sequence: TGCGCCAGCAGCGCGACAGGAGGAAGCAATCAGCCCCAGCATTTT. Translation gives CASSATGGSNQPQHF.

Written as DNA, the CDR3 is TGTGCCAGGGGGCCCCGGGACAGGGGGCGGATTTGGAGCAATCAGCCCCAGCATTTT. This sequence encodes CARGPRDRGRIWSNQPQHF. J is TRBJ1-5 and V is TRBV28; 12 nucleotides agree with TRBD1. The CDR3 length is 19 residues. V shed 9 bases and J 1 base; nucleotides not matched to a gene: 16. Per germline, CDR1 MDHEN and CDR2 SYDVKM. Based on the CDR3 plus reference TRBV28 and TRBJ1-5, the full variable domain is DVKVTQSSRYLVKRTGEKVFLECVQDMDHENMFWYRQDPGLGLRLIYFSYDVKMKEKGDIPEGYSVSREKKERFSLILESASTNQTSMYLCARGPRDRGRIWSNQPQHFGDGTRLSIL.

The chain uses TRBV29-1 and TRBJ1-2, with TRBD1 identical over 9 bases. CDR3 length: 16 residues. Germline V CDR1 and CDR2: SQVTM, ANQGSEA. The V and J ends lost 5 bases and 8 bases, in that order; junction bases with no gene match: 18. Here the CDR3 DNA reads TGCAGCGTTCAACCACAGGGGGCGCAGCTCTATGGCGGCTACACCTTC. It codes for CSVQPQGAQLYGGYTF.

The V call is TRBV4-3, the J call TRBJ2-7, with D perhaps matching TRBD2 (6 bases). Germline V CDR1 and CDR2: LGHNA, YSLEER. The CDR3 sequence is 19 residues long. V gave up 0 bases and J gave up 3 bases, with 24 bases separating them. CDR3 sequence: CASSQEESTKGLGIYEQYF. Written as DNA, the CDR3 is TGCGCCAGCAGCCAAGAAGAGAGCACCAAGGGACTGGGAATCTACGAGCAGTACTTC.

The V and J genes are TRBV6-6 and TRBJ2-3; D may match TRBD1 or TRBD2 (5 bases each). Germline assignment: CDR1 MNHNY and CDR2 SVGAGI (reference sequence). The CDR3 totals 14 residues. Trimming removed 3 bases from V and 6 bases from J, with 13 bases in between. CDR3 DNA sequence: TGTGCCAGCAGTTATTACGTGGGGGAGGATACGCAGTATTTT. This translates into CASSYYVGEDTQYF.

The chain recombines TRBV2 with TRBJ2-5; 8 nucleotides match TRBD1. The CDR3 loop spans 16 amino acids. J gave up 2 bases and V 0 bases, and 5 bases lay outside the gene matches. Per germline, CDR1 SNHLY and CDR2 FYNNEI. The chain's CDR3 is CASSEARTGWQETQYF. The CDR3 nucleotides read TGTGCCAGCAGTGAAGCGAGGACAGGGTGGCAAGAGACCCAGTACTTC.

This clone was observed once. The V gene is TRBV27, the J gene TRBJ2-3, with D tentatively TRBD2 (6 bases). The CDR3 covers 17 residues. CDR1 is MNHEY and CDR2 is SMNVEV in the germline V gene (reference sequence). V lost 0 bases to trimming and J lost 3 bases, with 16 bases between them. CDR3 sequence: CASSLSGGNRRTDTQYF. The CDR3 nucleotides read TGTGCCAGCAGTTTATCCGGCGGGAATAGACGGACAGATACGCAGTATTTT.

The rearrangement links TRBV6-6 to TRBJ1-2, with 9 bases identical to TRBD1. V lost 4 bases, J lost 8 bases, and 11 bases stayed unmatched. The CDR3 is made up of 15 amino acids. CDR1 MNHNY and CDR2 SVGAGI come from the germline V gene (reference sequence). The CDR3 nucleotides are TGTGCCAGCAGTTTGTCCGGGACAGGGACCTTGGGCTACACCTTC. The encoded protein is CASSLSGTGTLGYTF.

This chain links TRBV7-8 with TRBJ2-7, with TRBD1 matching 9 bases. V shed 5 bases and J 3 bases; nucleotides not matched to a gene: 8. The germline gives CDR1 SGHVS, CDR2 FQNEAQ. The CDR3 sequence is 15 residues long. The CDR3 sequence is CASSARTGDIYEQYF. The DNA of the CDR3 is TGTGCCAGCAGCGCTAGGACAGGGGACATCTACGAGCAGTACTTC.

This clone was observed a single time. The V gene is TRBV7-9, the J gene TRBJ2-6; maybe TRBD2 (5 bases). V lost 3 bases and J lost 1, with 19 bases in between. This CDR3 has 19 amino acids. Germline values: CDR1 SEHNR, CDR2 FQNEAQ (reference sequence). CDR3 residues: CASSFSRGSVLSGANVLTF. DNA for the CDR3: TGTGCCAGCAGCTTTAGCCGGGGATCCGTCCTATCTGGGGCCAACGTCCTGACTTTC.

This clone was observed once. The genes are TRBV4-1 and TRBJ1-2, with D possibly being TRBD1 (5 bases). Between the trimmed V and J ends, which lost 2 bases and 4 bases, there was a span of 14 bases. This CDR3 is built from 15 residues. Germline V lookup: CDR1 MGHRA, CDR2 YSYEKL. The CDR3 sequence: CASSQISRGGYGYTF. The DNA for the CDR3 is TGCGCCAGCAGCCAAATATCAAGGGGTGGCTATGGCTACACCTTC.

In DNA, the CDR3 is TGTGCCAGCAGTTTAGGAGACACAGATACGCAGTATTTT. The encoded protein is CASSLGDTDTQYF. J is TRBJ2-3 and V is TRBV21-1; the DNA was not used to check the table's D call, TRBD2. TRBV21-1 corresponds to a pseudogene. This CDR3 contains 13 residues.

The rearrangement joins TRBV7-9 to TRBJ2-7; TRBD1 aligns across 8 bases. With 5 bases clipped from V and 5 bases from J, the junction kept 11 bases outside the gene matches. CDR1 and CDR2 from the germline V gene are SEHNR and FQNEAQ (reference sequence). This CDR3 is 15 amino acids long. Here the CDR3 DNA reads TGTGCCAGCAGCCCCCCGGACAGGGCGTCGCACGAGCAGTACTTC. Its protein is CASSPPDRASHEQYF.

This clone was detected only once. Other DNA sequences within the sample encode an identical CDR3. This chain uses TRBV19 with TRBJ1-5, with D possibly being TRBD1 (5 bases). This CDR3 comprises 13 residues. With 3 bases removed from V and 5 bases from J, the gap between germline ends came to 8 bases. The V gene's germline CDR1 is LNHDA and CDR2 SQIVND (reference sequence). The CDR3 region has the DNA TGTGCCAGTAGTATCAGGGTTGATCAGCCCCAGCATTTT. It codes for CASSIRVDQPQHF.

CDR3 region: CASSLQGTSYNEQFF. CDR3 coding DNA: TGTGCCAGCAGCTTACAGGGCACCTCCTACAATGAGCAGTTCTTC. The V and J genes are TRBV7-9 and TRBJ2-1; the D gene is possibly TRBD1 (5 bases). Germline V gives CDR1 SEHNR, CDR2 FQNEAQ (reference sequence). V lost 2 bases and J 0 bases, leaving 8 bases between the germline ends. The CDR3 extends over 15 amino acids.

The chain links TRBV9 to TRBJ2-6; TRBD1 might be the D (6 bases). V dropped 4 bases and J dropped 0 bases, with 14 bases sitting between them. Germline V CDR1 and CDR2: SGDLS, YYNGEE. The CDR3 has 17 amino acids. CDR3: CASSNQQGISGANVLTF. The CDR3 nucleotides read TGTGCCAGCAGCAATCAACAGGGAATCTCTGGGGCCAACGTCCTGACTTTC.

The chain carries TRBV7-3 and TRBJ2-1, with TRBD2 as a possible D gene (6 bases). The CDR3 runs to 16 residues. Trimming removed 0 bases from V and 5 bases from J, with 14 bases in between. Germline loops: CDR1 SGHTA, CDR2 FQGTGA. The CDR3 region is CASSLTTGADHNEQFF. For the CDR3, the DNA is TGTGCCAGCAGCTTAACTACGGGAGCCGATCACAATGAGCAGTTCTTC. The whole variable domain, filled in from reference TRBV7-3 and TRBJ2-1, reads GAGVSQTPSNKVTEKGKYVELRCDPISGHTALYWYRQSLGQGPEFLIYFQGTGAADDSGLPNDRFFAVRPEGSVSTLKIQRTERGDSAVYLCASSLTTGADHNEQFFGPGTRLTVL.

The CDR3 coding sequence is TGTGCCAGCAGCGATACAGGGAATGTCTATGGCTACACCTTC. Its translation is CASSDTGNVYGYTF. The genes are TRBV5-4 and TRBJ1-2, with a tentative D call TRBD1 (6 bases). V was pared by 4 bases and J by 4 bases, with 14 bases between. Germline CDR1 reads SGHNT; CDR2 reads YYREEE (reference sequence). The CDR3 is 14 residues long.

This chain joins TRBV7-9 and TRBJ2-7; TRBD2 matches at 13 bases. CDR3 length equals 17 residues. J lost 2 bases, V lost 5 bases, and 9 bases had no gene match. Germline V CDR1 and CDR2: SEHNR, FQNEAQ (reference sequence). The CDR3 protein is CASSGPGTSGTTYEQYF. The CDR3 nucleotides read TGTGCCAGCAGCGGACCCGGGACTAGCGGGACCACCTACGAGCAGTACTTC.

The chain links TRBV15 to TRBJ1-5; 11 positions match TRBD1. There are 15 residues in the CDR3. V lost 4 bases and J lost 5; bases outside the gene matches: 4. Germline CDR1 LNHNV, CDR2 YYDKDF (reference sequence). The CDR3 region is CATSTRDRGDQPQHF. The CDR3 DNA is TGTGCCACCAGCACTAGGGACAGGGGGGATCAGCCCCAGCATTTT. Complete variable domain (other parts from reference TRBV15 and TRBJ1-5): DAMVIQNPRYQVTQFGKPVTLSCSQTLNHNVMYWYQQKSSQAPKLLFHYYDKDFNNEADTPDNFQSRRPNTSFCFLDIRSPGLGDTAMYLCATSTRDRGDQPQHFGDGTRLSIL.

This chain connects TRBV27 to TRBJ2-7; TRBD2 aligns across 13 bases. From germline, CDR1 is MNHEY and CDR2 SMNVEV (reference sequence). This CDR3 region has 15 residues. Unmatched junction bases numbered 5, after V lost 2 bases and J lost 7 bases. CDR3 sequence reads: CASSLALAGGEEQYF. CDR3 in DNA: TGTGCCAGCAGTTTAGCACTAGCGGGAGGGGAGGAGCAGTACTTC.

The chain combines TRBV5-1 with TRBJ1-2, with unresolved D. The CDR3 runs 15 residues. Between the trimmed V and J ends, which lost 4 bases and 6 bases, there was a span of 19 bases. Germline CDR1 and CDR2: SGHRS and YFSETQ. The CDR3 DNA follows: TGCGCCAGCAGCCCGGAACCTGCCCACGGCAATGGCTACACCTTC. Protein sequence: CASSPEPAHGNGYTF. Complete variable domain (other parts from reference TRBV5-1 and TRBJ1-2): KAGVTQTPRYLIKTRGQQVTLSCSPISGHRSVSWYQQTPGQGLQFLFEYFSETQRNKGNFPGRFSGRQFSNSRSEMNVSTLELGDSALYLCASSPEPAHGNGYTFGSGTRLTVV.

This sequence joins TRBV9 and TRBJ1-5; perhaps TRBD1 as D (5 bases). V lost 3 bases to trimming and J lost 5 bases, with 15 bases between them. Germline lookup yields CDR1 SGDLS and CDR2 YYNGEE. There are 15 residues in the CDR3. For the CDR3, the DNA is TGTGCCAGCAGCGCCGGCCGGGACGGTCATCAGCCCCAGCATTTT. Protein sequence: CASSAGRDGHQPQHF.

The rearrangement uses TRBV12-2 and TRBJ2-3; TRBD2 reflects the table's D call only, with no check against the DNA. TRBV12-2 is described as a pseudogene. This CDR3 spans 15 amino acids. The CDR3 coding sequence is TGTGCACCCCCGCCGGGAACGTTTGGCGCAGATACGCAGTATTTT. It translates to CAPPPGTFGADTQYF.

This clone came up once. CDR3 bases: TGTGCCATCAGTGAATTCACCGGGACTAGCGGGGCGAGGCAGTACTTC. This codes for CAISEFTGTSGARQYF. The V and J genes are TRBV10-3 and TRBJ2-7, with TRBD2 matching 13 bases. V was clipped by 3 bases and J by 9 bases; unmatched bases: 11. Per germline, CDR1 ENHRY and CDR2 SYGVKD. There are 16 residues in the CDR3.

V gene TRBV6-1 combines with J gene TRBJ2-7; D could derive from TRBD1 or TRBD2 (5 bases each). From germline, CDR1 is MNHNS and CDR2 SASEGT. Trimming took 5 bases from V and 3 from J, leaving 11 bases between them. This CDR3 is built from 13 residues. In DNA, the CDR3 is TGTGCCAGCAGTCCGAGGGACGTCTACGAGCAGTACTTC. Translated, it gives CASSPRDVYEQYF.

V is TRBV28 and J is TRBJ2-7; no firm D call. Germline V gives CDR1 MDHEN, CDR2 SYDVKM. The CDR3 loop spans 11 amino acids. Trimming left V 7 bases short and J 3 bases short, with 7 bases between. The CDR3 region is CASTSYYEQYF. CDR3 DNA: TGTGCCAGCACCTCTTACTACGAGCAGTACTTC.

The CDR3 loop reads CASSFSPGGTDEQFF. The DNA for the CDR3 is TGTGCCAGCAGCTTCTCGCCGGGAGGGACCGATGAGCAGTTCTTC. This chain links TRBV11-2 with TRBJ2-1; 8 bases align to TRBD2. CDR1 and CDR2 (germline): SGHAT, FQNNGV. The CDR3 consists of 15 residues. J lost 8 bases, V lost 3 bases, and 9 bases had no gene match.

The chain combines TRBV27 with TRBJ2-1; D perhaps matches TRBD2 (6 bases). In germline, CDR1 is MNHEY, CDR2 SMNVEV (reference sequence). V gave up 3 bases and J gave up 9 bases, with 15 bases separating them. There are 14 residues in the CDR3. For the CDR3, the DNA is TGTGCCAGCAGTTTCACTGCCCTGGGGGGTGAGCAGTTCTTC. Protein product: CASSFTALGGEQFF.

CDR3 nucleotides: TGTGCCAGCACTGCCCTTAAAACAGGGTTTGGGAATGGCTACACCTTC. Its translation: CASTALKTGFGNGYTF. This chain joins TRBV2 and TRBJ1-2; TRBD1 is a possible D gene (6 bases). CDR3 size: 16 residues. The V and J ends lost 7 bases and 6 bases respectively, with 24 bases between them. CDR1 is SNHLY, CDR2 FYNNEI, per germline. Combining the CDR3 with reference TRBV2 and TRBJ1-2 gives the whole variable domain EPEVTQTPSHQVTQMGQEVILRCVPISNHLYFYWYRQILGQKVEFLVSFYNNEISEKSEIFDDQFSVERPDGSNFTLKIRSTKLEDSAMYFCASTALKTGFGNGYTFGSGTRLTVV.